The 18 T cell receptor beta chains given below trace back to one sample, sequenced in a study of OX40 agonist ivuxolimab in advanced cancers. Some clones are missing from TCRdb's copy, which holds only in-frame ones; the method was immunoSEQ multiplex PCR. The sample includes 65,000 to 80,000 clones, around 86% seen only once; the top ten take approximately 2%. Material: CD4+ or CD8+ T cells sorted from blood, obtained in a trial of the OX40 agonist ivuxolimab. The receptor set was obtained from an adult with an advanced solid tumor such as melanoma, head and neck, liver or kidney cancer.

A single count supports this clone. The chain links TRBV4-3 to TRBJ2-3; 7 nucleotides line up with TRBD2. The germline V gene encodes CDR1 LGHNA and CDR2 YSLEER. The CDR3 is 18 amino acids. J lost 0 bases, V lost 0 bases, and 9 bases had no gene match. Here the CDR3 DNA reads TGCGCCAGCAGCCAAGATCTCCGGGACGGGGGGAGCACAGATACGCAGTATTTT. This encodes CASSQDLRDGGSTDTQYF.

The V call is TRBV4-1, the J call TRBJ1-6, with D perhaps matching TRBD1 (5 bases). Deletions cut 0 bases from V and 7 bases from J, with 13 bases between. The length of the CDR3 is 16 residues. From germline, CDR1 is MGHRA and CDR2 YSYEKL. The CDR3 nucleotides read TGCGCCAGCAGCCAAGAGGGGCTCTTCGGGAATTCACCCCTCCACTTT. It specifies CASSQEGLFGNSPLHF.

The chain recombines TRBV7-9 with TRBJ2-7; D may be TRBD1 (6 bases). V was trimmed by 6 bases and J by 3 bases, leaving 18 bases between them. Germline V gives CDR1 SEHNR, CDR2 FQNEAQ (reference sequence). This CDR3 is built from 15 residues. In DNA, the CDR3 is TGTGCCAGCAGTCACCGGGACATCGGCCGCTACGAGCAGTACTTC. Its translation is CASSHRDIGRYEQYF.

The chain has TRBV18 and TRBJ1-2; D gene uncertain. The CDR3 has 14 residues. The V gene lost 1 base and the J gene lost 4 bases, with 10 bases spanning the gap. Germline V gene sequence: CDR1 KGHSH, CDR2 LQKENI. The CDR3 loop is CASSPQATGYGYTF. CDR3 sequence (DNA): TGTGCCAGCTCACCACAGGCGACGGGCTATGGCTACACCTTC. The full variable domain, completed using reference TRBV18 and TRBJ1-2, is NAGVMQNPRHLVRRRGQEARLRCSPMKGHSHVYWYRQLPEEGLKFMVYLQKENIIDESGMPKERFSAEFPKEGPSILRIQQVVRGDSAAYFCASSPQATGYGYTFGSGTRLTVV.

The chain has TRBV11-2 and TRBJ2-5, with TRBD1 identical over 9 bases. Trimming cost V 6 bases and J 5 bases; bases outside gene matches: 7. The CDR3 has 14 amino acids. In germline, CDR1 is SGHAT, CDR2 FQNNGV. Here the CDR3 DNA reads TGTGCCAGCAGTCTTGGGACAGGGAAGGAGACCCAGTACTTC. Its translation is CASSLGTGKETQYF. The full variable domain, with the rest looked up from reference TRBV11-2 and TRBJ2-5, is EAGVAQSPRYKIIEKRQSVAFWCNPISGHATLYWYQQILGQGPKLLIQFQNNGVVDDSQLPKDRFSAERLKGVDSTLKIQPAKLEDSAVYLCASSLGTGKETQYFGPGTRLLVL.

This clone appeared once. J is TRBJ1-2 and V is TRBV11-2; D remains ambiguous. The germline V and J ends were trimmed by 1 base and 5 bases, with 5 bases remaining between them. This CDR3 contains 12 residues. Germline V lookup: CDR1 SGHAT, CDR2 FQNNGV. The CDR3 region is CASSLVTYGYTF. CDR3 nucleotide sequence: TGTGCCAGCAGCTTAGTTACATATGGCTACACCTTC.

The V gene is TRBV27, the J gene TRBJ1-2; D is unresolved. V was clipped by 2 bases and J by 10 bases, with 20 bases between them. The CDR3 runs to 15 residues. The germline gives CDR1 MNHEY, CDR2 SMNVEV (reference sequence). The CDR3 protein is CASSLPSTEALAYTF. As DNA, the CDR3 is TGTGCCAGCAGTTTACCCTCGACGGAGGCATTAGCCTACACCTTC.

V gene TRBV5-4 combines with J gene TRBJ1-5; the D gene is possibly TRBD1 (5 bases). Germline values: CDR1 SGHNT, CDR2 YYREEE (reference sequence). The CDR3 is 15 residues long. The germline V and J ends were trimmed by 4 bases and 1 base, with 12 bases remaining between them. This CDR3 is CASSQQGESNQPQHF. In DNA form, the CDR3 reads TGTGCCAGCAGCCAGCAGGGTGAGAGCAATCAGCCCCAGCATTTT. The full variable domain, rest sourced from reference TRBV5-4 and TRBJ1-5, is ETGVTQSPTHLIKTRGQQVTLRCSSQSGHNTVSWYQQALGQGPQFIFQYYREEENGRGNFPPRFSGLQFPNYSSELNVNALELDDSALYLCASSQQGESNQPQHFGDGTRLSIL.

The rearrangement links TRBV7-2 to TRBJ1-2, with 7 positions matching TRBD1. J gave up 8 bases and V 4 bases, and 16 bases lay outside the gene matches. CDR3 size: 16 residues. CDR1 is SGHTA and CDR2 is FQGNSA in the germline V gene. CDR3: CASSSPLGGLLWGYTF. Written as DNA, the CDR3 is TGTGCCAGCAGCTCCCCGTTAGGGGGCTTACTATGGGGCTACACCTTC.

This clone was detected a few times. The chain has TRBV5-1 and TRBJ2-1, with D possibly called TRBD1 or TRBD2 (6 bases each). Germline values: CDR1 SGHRS, CDR2 YFSETQ. V lost 4 bases to trimming and J lost 4 bases, with 15 bases between them. This CDR3 comprises 15 residues. The CDR3 is CASSAGQLGYNEQFF. Here the CDR3 DNA reads TGCGCCAGCAGCGCGGGACAATTGGGTTACAATGAGCAGTTCTTC.

The chain recombines TRBV7-2 with TRBJ1-2; 8 bases are a match to TRBD1. V lost 5 bases and J lost 5; bases outside the gene matches: 10. Germline assignment: CDR1 SGHTA and CDR2 FQGNSA. CDR3 length equals 15 residues. The CDR3 sequence is CASSPQSGTGYGYTF. CDR3 DNA: TGTGCCAGCAGCCCCCAATCGGGGACAGGATATGGCTACACCTTC.

This chain links TRBV4-3 with TRBJ1-2; D call uncertain. Germline V lookup: CDR1 LGHNA, CDR2 YSLEER. The CDR3 is made up of 12 amino acids. Trimming removed 1 base from V and 6 bases from J, with 6 bases in between. CDR3 coding DNA: TGCGCCAGCAGCCAAGTAAGGGATGGCTACACCTTC. This translates into CASSQVRDGYTF.

This clone showed up just once. The chain carries TRBV7-3 and TRBJ1-5; D ambiguous. Trimming removed 3 bases from V and 5 bases from J, with 5 bases in between. The CDR3 loop spans 12 amino acids. CDR1 and CDR2 from the germline V gene are SGHTA and FQGTGA. The CDR3 loop reads CASSFGDQPQHF. CDR3 in DNA: TGTGCCAGCAGCTTCGGGGATCAGCCCCAGCATTTT.

The J gene is TRBJ1-4, the V gene TRBV15; maybe TRBD1 (6 bases). Between the trimmed V and J ends, which lost 5 bases and 2 bases, there was a span of 12 bases. Looked up from germline, CDR1 is LNHNV and CDR2 is YYDKDF (reference sequence). CDR3 length equals 15 residues. CDR3 residues: CATSSRTDTNEKLFF. The CDR3 DNA is TGTGCCACCAGCTCTAGGACAGACACTAATGAAAAACTGTTTTTT.

The CDR3 spells CASSLRGVGSPLHF. DNA for the CDR3: TGTGCCAGCAGCTTGAGGGGGGTAGGGTCACCCCTCCACTTT. The chain joins TRBV5-4 to TRBJ1-6; the D gene is possibly TRBD1 (6 bases). V lost 1 base to trimming and J lost 10 bases, with 12 bases between them. In germline, CDR1 is SGHNT, CDR2 YYREEE (reference sequence). This CDR3 has 14 residues.

V gene TRBV7-8 combines with J gene TRBJ1-5; D remains ambiguous. Between the trimmed V and J ends, which lost 5 bases and 2 bases, there was a span of 13 bases. CDR1 and CDR2 (germline): SGHVS, FQNEAQ. The CDR3 is 15 amino acids. The CDR3 here is CASSPLISGNQPQHF. In nucleotides, the CDR3 is TGTGCCAGCAGCCCTCTTATCAGTGGCAATCAGCCCCAGCATTTT.

This clone was counted only a few times. The chain joins TRBV19 to TRBJ1-5; D gene ambiguous. This CDR3 comprises 15 residues. V was pared by 3 bases and J by 3 bases, with 12 bases between. The germline CDR1 and CDR2 sequences are LNHDA and SQIVND (reference sequence). The CDR3 DNA is TGTGCCAGTAGTATGGCGGGAGGCTCCAATCAGCCCCAGCATTTT. Translating gives CASSMAGGSNQPQHF.

The chain links TRBV12-5 to TRBJ2-5; possibly TRBD1 for D (6 bases). Matching the DNA end better, TRBJ2-7 makes the J call doubtful. Germline V lookup: CDR1 LGHNT, CDR2 FRNRAP. The CDR3 totals 15 residues. CDR3 nucleotides: TGTGCTAGTGGTTTCCCGACAGGACCCCCCGGCGAGCAGTACTTC. Protein product: CASGFPTGPPGEQYF.